The 31 T cell receptor beta chains given below trace back to one sample, sequenced in a study of response to subunit inactivated influenza vaccine. TCRdb reprocessed the RT-PCR reads via MiXCR and lists one record per CDR3 protein. Of fewer than 400,000 distinct CDR3 sequences listed, roughly 22% are singletons. Sequencing was performed on PBMCs from blood, taken approximately 22 months after vaccination. The source is a man in his fifties or sixties who received an inactivated influenza vaccine.

The chain links TRBV6-1 to TRBJ1-2; the D gene is possibly TRBD1 (6 bases). CDR3 length: 15 amino acids. With 6 bases removed from V and 3 bases from J, the gap between germline ends came to 17 bases. The V gene's germline CDR1 is MNHNS and CDR2 SASEGT. CDR3: CASRSTTGDYYGYTF. Written as DNA, the CDR3 is TGTGCCAGCAGATCAACGACAGGAGATTACTATGGCTACACCTTC.

The sample holds many counts of this clonotype. The chain joins TRBV20-1 to TRBJ2-7; TRBD2 might be the D (5 bases). The CDR3 runs to 14 residues. Trimming removed 6 bases at V and 0 bases at J, with 15 bases between. The germline CDR1 and CDR2 sequences are DFQATT and SNEGSKA (reference sequence). DNA of the CDR3: TGCAGTGCCGGGTCCTGGGCGGGCTCCTACGAGCAGTACTTC. The encoded protein is CSAGSWAGSYEQYF.

V and J are TRBV6-5 and TRBJ2-2; 12 bases are a match to TRBD2. Trimming took 7 bases from V and 2 from J; bases not matched to a gene: 5. The germline V gene has CDR1 MNHEY and CDR2 SVGAGI. The CDR3 contains 16 residues. CDR3 protein: CASTSSGGGNTGELFF. Written as DNA, the CDR3 is TGTGCCAGCACTTCTAGCGGGGGGGGTAACACCGGGGAGCTGTTTTTT.

The V and J genes are TRBV10-3 and TRBJ2-1; 13 nucleotides match TRBD2. Germline CDR1 is ENHRY and CDR2 is SYGVKD. V shed 2 bases, J shed 6 bases, and the junction held 4 bases outside the gene matches. The CDR3 totals 16 residues. In DNA, the CDR3 is TGTGCCATCAGTGAGCGACTAGCGGGGGGCCGCAATGAGCAGTTCTTC. This gives the protein CAISERLAGGRNEQFF.

This clonotype was detected many times. The V and J genes are TRBV28 and TRBJ2-7; a possible D gene is TRBD2 (5 bases). CDR3 length: 15 residues. Trimming left V 2 bases short and J 3 bases short, with 14 bases between. Germline loops: CDR1 MDHEN, CDR2 SYDVKM. The CDR3 here is CASSLVKRLYYEQYF. Written as DNA, the CDR3 is TGTGCCAGCAGTTTAGTGAAGCGGTTATACTACGAGCAGTACTTC.

As to this clonotype: A junction end diverges from the germline sequence, so it may reflect a read error. The rearrangement links TRBV7-8 to TRBJ1-2, with D unclear. The CDR3 is made up of 14 amino acids. CDR1 and CDR2 from the germline V gene are SGHVS and FQNEAQ. In DNA form, the CDR3 reads TGTGGCAGCAGCTTGTACCGGGAAAACTATGGCTACACCTTC. Encoded protein: CGSSLYRENYGYTF. The whole variable domain, remainder taken from reference TRBV7-8 and TRBJ1-2, is GAGVSQSPRYKVAKRGQDVALRCDPISGHVSLFWYQQALGQGPEFLTYFQNEAQLDKSGLPSDRFFAERPEGSVSTLKIQRTQQEDSAVYLCGSSLYRENYGYTFGSGTRLTVV.

This clonotype was found a few times. The V and J genes are TRBV28 and TRBJ1-2, with 8 bases fitting TRBD1. This CDR3 region has 14 residues. V lost 2 bases and J lost 8; bases outside the gene matches: 7. Per germline, CDR1 MDHEN and CDR2 SYDVKM. CDR3 coding DNA: TGTGCCAGCAGTTTACCCCAGGGGGCGCGCGGCTACACCTTC. This sequence encodes CASSLPQGARGYTF.

J is TRBJ2-2 and V is TRBV12-3 or TRBV12-4; no firm D call. The CDR3 totals 17 residues. V gave up 6 bases and J gave up 0 bases, with 17 bases separating them. CDR3 amino acids: CASRPVAAPTNTGELFF. CDR3 DNA: TGTGCCAGCAGGCCAGTGGCAGCTCCAACGAACACCGGGGAGCTGTTTTTT.

This sequence joins TRBV7-2 and TRBJ2-2, with 7 bases fitting TRBD1. The V gene's germline CDR1 is SGHTA and CDR2 FQGNSA. The CDR3 is 17 amino acids. Trimming cost V 5 bases and J 6 bases; bases outside gene matches: 15. The CDR3 region has the DNA TGTGCCAGCAGCCCCCGATCGACAGGGCTGAAGGCCGGGGAGCTGTTTTTT. Protein: CASSPRSTGLKAGELFF.

This chain connects TRBV6-1 to TRBJ2-2; D gene unclear. Trimming cost V 5 bases and J 3 bases, with 13 bases left between them. This CDR3 spans 15 amino acids. Germline V gene lookup returns CDR1 MNHNS and CDR2 SASEGT. In DNA, the CDR3 is TGTGCCAGCAGTCTCAACGACATGGACACCGGGGAGCTGTTTTTT. Translation gives CASSLNDMDTGELFF.

This clonotype was seen only a few times. J is TRBJ2-3 and V is TRBV5-1; TRBD1 aligns across 7 bases. Germline CDR1 SGHRS, CDR2 YFSETQ. The CDR3 totals 16 residues. V lost 5 bases and J lost 0; bases outside the gene matches: 9. The CDR3 region has the DNA TGCGCCAGCAGAACTGTCGGGACAGCTAGCACAGATACGCAGTATTTT. Its protein is CASRTVGTASTDTQYF. Full variable domain (missing parts from reference TRBV5-1 and TRBJ2-3): KAGVTQTPRYLIKTRGQQVTLSCSPISGHRSVSWYQQTPGQGLQFLFEYFSETQRNKGNFPGRFSGRQFSNSRSEMNVSTLELGDSALYLCASRTVGTASTDTQYFGPGTRLTVL.

The CDR3, as DNA: TGTGCCAGCTTTCAGGGGGGCACAGATACGCAGTATTTT. This gives the protein CASFQGGTDTQYF. The gene calls are TRBV18 and TRBJ2-3; 7 positions agree with TRBD1. The germline gives CDR1 KGHSH, CDR2 LQKENI. The CDR3 is 13 residues long. The J segment lost 1 base and the V segment lost 7 bases, leaving 2 bases of the junction unmatched. Complete variable domain (other parts from reference TRBV18 and TRBJ2-3): NAGVMQNPRHLVRRRGQEARLRCSPMKGHSHVYWYRQLPEEGLKFMVYLQKENIIDESGMPKERFSAEFPKEGPSILRIQQVVRGDSAAYFCASFQGGTDTQYFGPGTRLTVL.

The chain joins TRBV3-1 to TRBJ1-2; D unclear. CDR3 length: 15 amino acids. CDR1 and CDR2 from the germline V gene are LGHDT and YNNKEL (reference sequence). Trimming took 4 bases from V and 2 from J, leaving 14 bases between them. CDR3 sequence (DNA): TGTGCCAGCAGCCCTCATCATGAGGGAAACTATGGCTACACCTTC. Protein product: CASSPHHEGNYGYTF.

This clonotype was seen only a few times. CDR3 region: CASSFQGARSNQPQHF. The CDR3 nucleotides read TGTGCCAGCAGCTTTCAGGGGGCTAGAAGCAATCAGCCCCAGCATTTT. The V call is TRBV5-8, the J call TRBJ1-5; 8 nucleotides match TRBD1. The germline gives CDR1 SGHTS, CDR2 YDEGEE. This CDR3 has 16 amino acids. Losses at the gene ends were 2 bases for V and 1 base for J; bases not matched to a gene: 5.

This clonotype was counted a few times. V is TRBV4-3 and J is TRBJ1-4; no definite D call. The V gene's germline CDR1 is LGHNA and CDR2 YSLEER. CDR3 length equals 14 residues. V lost 0 bases to trimming and J lost 5 bases, with 7 bases between them. The CDR3 region is CASSQEQRNEKLFF. Written as DNA, the CDR3 is TGCGCCAGCAGCCAAGAGCAACGGAATGAAAAACTGTTTTTT.

The chain combines TRBV28 with TRBJ1-6; weak D call: TRBD1 (5 bases). CDR3 length: 18 amino acids. Trimming removed 4 bases from V and 2 bases from J, with 18 bases in between. Looked up from germline, CDR1 is MDHEN and CDR2 is SYDVKM. The CDR3 sequence: CASSSLGQGGPYNSPLHF. In nucleotides, the CDR3 is TGTGCCAGCAGTTCCCTCGGGCAGGGAGGCCCCTATAATTCACCCCTCCACTTT.

J is TRBJ2-5 and V is TRBV11-3, with D perhaps matching TRBD2 (6 bases). The CDR3 has 16 amino acids. Germline CDR1 is SGHNT and CDR2 is YENEEA. V dropped 3 bases and J dropped 4 bases, with 18 bases sitting between them. The CDR3 sequence is CASSFPTGSWSETQYF. The CDR3 nucleotides are TGTGCCAGCAGCTTTCCGACCGGGAGTTGGTCAGAGACCCAGTACTTC.

This clonotype appeared many times. J is TRBJ1-2 and V is TRBV7-8; a weak D match, TRBD1 (6 bases). Germline V gene sequence: CDR1 SGHVS, CDR2 FQNEAQ. V lost 2 bases, J lost 3 bases, and 10 bases lay in between. This CDR3 is 14 amino acids long. This CDR3 is CASSLQGQDYGYTF. The CDR3 region has the DNA TGTGCCAGCAGCTTACAGGGACAAGACTATGGCTACACCTTC.

The table lists this clonotype with many counts. The gene calls are TRBV7-2 and TRBJ2-1; 13 bases agree with TRBD2. CDR1 is SGHTA and CDR2 is FQGNSA in the germline V gene. The CDR3 consists of 16 residues. The trim removed 3 bases at V and 4 bases at J, leaving 3 bases unmatched. The CDR3 protein is CASSFEGLAGYNEQFF. The DNA of the CDR3 is TGTGCCAGCAGCTTCGAGGGACTAGCGGGATACAATGAGCAGTTCTTC.

The chain links TRBV21-1 to TRBJ1-5; the table's D call TRBD1 went unverified against the DNA. TRBV21-1 is a known pseudogene. The CDR3 extends over 16 amino acids. CDR3 sequence: CASSLGDMGINQPQHF. The CDR3, as DNA: TGTGCCAGCAGCTTGGGGGACATGGGGATCAATCAGCCCCAGCATTTT.

The CDR3 DNA reads TGTGCCAGCAGCTTAGCCATCACCGGGGAGCTGTTTTTT. Protein sequence: CASSLAITGELFF. The rearrangement uses TRBV11-2 and TRBJ2-2; D remains unclear. CDR1 and CDR2 (germline): SGHAT, FQNNGV. V was pared by 1 base and J by 4 bases, with 4 bases between. This CDR3 spans 13 amino acids. Full variable domain (remainder filled in from reference TRBV11-2 and TRBJ2-2): EAGVAQSPRYKIIEKRQSVAFWCNPISGHATLYWYQQILGQGPKLLIQFQNNGVVDDSQLPKDRFSAERLKGVDSTLKIQPAKLEDSAVYLCASSLAITGELFFGEGSRLTVL.

This chain connects TRBV10-3 to TRBJ2-7; D might be TRBD1 (6 bases). V was shortened by 8 bases and J by 5 bases, with 10 bases between the two germline ends. The CDR3 consists of 11 residues. Germline-derived CDR1 and CDR2 are ENHRY and SYGVKD. This CDR3 reads CAIGTGNEQYF. CDR3 DNA: TGTGCCATCGGAACAGGGAACGAGCAGTACTTC.

The chain carries TRBV20-1 and TRBJ1-4; D is uncertain. There are 11 residues in the CDR3. CDR1 and CDR2 (germline): DFQATT, SNEGSKA (reference sequence). Trimming stripped 6 bases from V and 6 bases from J, with 8 bases between. DNA for the CDR3: TGCAGTGCGAACAGAGATGAAAAACTGTTTTTT. Its translation is CSANRDEKLFF.

This clonotype was picked up a small number of times. V and J are TRBV6-1 and TRBJ1-5; tentative D call: TRBD1 (6 bases). Germline V gene sequence: CDR1 MNHNS, CDR2 SASEGT. The CDR3 has 13 residues. V lost 8 bases to trimming and J lost 4 bases, with 12 bases between them. The CDR3 DNA is TGTGCCAGCTCTTGGCAGGGGAATCAGCCCCAGCATTTT. This sequence encodes CASSWQGNQPQHF.

On this clonotype itself: Compared with germline, one end of the junction differs, possibly owing to a read error. This chain joins TRBV24-1 and TRBJ1-1, with D unclear. This CDR3 has 13 amino acids. Germline CDR1 KGHDR, CDR2 SFDVKD. DNA for the CDR3: TGTGCCACCAGTGATCCAGCTAACACTGCAGCTTTCTTT. The encoded protein is CATSDPANTAAFF.

This clonotype was recorded a few times. The chain uses TRBV18 and TRBJ1-3; 7 bases line up with TRBD1. The germline gives CDR1 KGHSH, CDR2 LQKENI. The V gene end was trimmed by 4 bases and the J gene end by 12 bases; junction bases not matched to a gene: 15. This CDR3 is built from 15 residues. The CDR3 here is CASSRSNAGQSLIYF. In nucleotides, the CDR3 is TGTGCCAGCTCACGTTCCAACGCGGGACAGTCCCTCATATATTTT.

The genes are TRBV10-3 and TRBJ2-1; TRBD1 matches 9 bases. V lost 6 bases to trimming and J lost 8 bases; unmatched junction nucleotides: 2. The CDR3 covers 12 residues. From germline, CDR1 is ENHRY and CDR2 SYGVKD. CDR3 nucleotides: TGTGCCATCAGGGGACAGGGATATGAGCAGTTCTTC. It codes for CAIRGQGYEQFF.

This chain uses TRBV23-1 with TRBJ1-2; perhaps TRBD1 as D (5 bases). TRBV23-1 is recorded as an ORF, its role being uncertain. The CDR3 runs 18 residues. Trimming cost V 3 bases and J 4 bases, with 24 bases left between them. The CDR3 sequence: CASSHPGPATNECYGYTF. The CDR3 DNA reads TGCGCCAGCAGTCACCCGGGACCCGCAACGAACGAGTGCTATGGCTACACCTTC.

J is TRBJ2-2 and V is TRBV10-3; the D is unclear. Trimming removed 4 bases from V and 5 bases from J, with 11 bases in between. This CDR3 is built from 14 residues. Germline V gene lookup returns CDR1 ENHRY and CDR2 SYGVKD. DNA for the CDR3: TGTGCCATCAGTGTAATATCTGAAACCGGGGAGCTGTTTTTT. Its protein is CAISVISETGELFF.

This rearrangement joins TRBV15 to TRBJ1-5; D unclear. V was cut by 0 bases and J by 0 bases, with 9 bases left in between. Germline lookup yields CDR1 LNHNV and CDR2 YYDKDF (reference sequence). The CDR3 is 16 amino acids. The CDR3 DNA is TGTGCCACCAGCAGAGATCTCGGGTTTAGCAATCAGCCCCAGCATTTT. Its protein is CATSRDLGFSNQPQHF.

This clonotype has only a few counts. The chain couples TRBV12-3 or TRBV12-4 to TRBJ1-5; D is unclear. V was shortened by 4 bases and J by 0 bases, with 13 bases between the two germline ends. The CDR3 runs 16 residues. The CDR3 region is CASSSLGPYSNQPQHF. Here the CDR3 DNA reads TGTGCCAGCAGTTCCCTCGGGCCTTATAGCAATCAGCCCCAGCATTTT.